What follows are 31 T cell receptor beta chains derived from one specimen sequenced in a study of OX40 agonist ivuxolimab in advanced cancers. Clones were sequenced by immunoSEQ multiplex PCR, and TCRdb holds only the in-frame ones, with some missing. Counted here are roughly 51,000 clones, 85% to 90% occurring once; the ten biggest clones make up 1.1% to 1.5%. The sequencing here drew on CD4+ or CD8+ T cells sorted from blood, taken in a trial of the OX40 agonist ivuxolimab. These TCRs come from an adult with an advanced solid tumor such as melanoma, head and neck, liver or kidney cancer.

The rearrangement uses TRBV11-2 and TRBJ2-3, with D tentatively TRBD1 (6 bases). Germline assignment: CDR1 SGHAT and CDR2 FQNNGV. This CDR3 has 12 residues. Trimming cost V 5 bases and J 8 bases, with 11 bases left between them. The CDR3 DNA sequence: TGTGCCAGCAGCCTCGAAGGGGGTACGCAGTATTTT. Translation: CASSLEGGTQYF.

The chain has TRBV19 and TRBJ1-5, with a tentative D call TRBD1 (6 bases). Germline lookup yields CDR1 LNHDA and CDR2 SQIVND (reference sequence). V was clipped by 7 bases and J by 8 bases, with 18 bases between them. This CDR3 is 14 amino acids long. The CDR3, as DNA: TGTGCCAGTAACCCAGTAGGGGGAACGAAGCCCCAGCATTTT. Its protein is CASNPVGGTKPQHF.

The chain carries TRBV7-9 and TRBJ2-7; D possibly corresponds to TRBD2 (6 bases). Germline CDR1 is SEHNR and CDR2 is FQNEAQ (reference sequence). V lost 4 bases and J lost 3, with 16 bases in between. CDR3 size: 15 residues. The CDR3 DNA sequence: TGTGCCAGCAGCTCCTGGGTGCGGGACGGCTACGAGCAGTACTTC. Its protein product is CASSSWVRDGYEQYF. Full variable domain (missing parts from reference TRBV7-9 and TRBJ2-7): DTGVSQNPRHKITKRGQNVTFRCDPISEHNRLYWYRQTLGQGPEFLTYFQNEAQLEKSRLLSDRFSAERPKGSFSTLEIQRTEQGDSAMYLCASSSWVRDGYEQYFGPGTRLTVT.

The rearrangement uses TRBV7-2 and TRBJ1-2; D ambiguous. This CDR3 spans 13 amino acids. The germline V and J ends were trimmed by 4 bases and 8 bases, with 14 bases remaining between them. CDR1 SGHTA and CDR2 FQGNSA come from the germline V gene. The CDR3 DNA reads as TGTGCCAGCAGCTCCTTCCTCCAAGCAGGCTACACCTTC. Protein sequence: CASSSFLQAGYTF.

This chain connects TRBV28 to TRBJ1-3, with D tentatively TRBD1 (5 bases). Trimming pared 5 bases from V and 6 bases from J, leaving 14 bases between. The CDR3 loop spans 14 amino acids. Germline CDR1 MDHEN, CDR2 SYDVKM. CDR3 nucleotides: TGTGCCAGCAGTCCCCCGACAGAGTCAAACACCATATATTTT. The encoded protein is CASSPPTESNTIYF.

This clone was recorded once. This rearrangement joins TRBV10-3 to TRBJ1-2, with 7 bases matching TRBD1. Germline assignment: CDR1 ENHRY and CDR2 SYGVKD. V trimming: 3 bases; J trimming: 2 bases; junction bases outside the gene matches: 6. The CDR3 is 15 amino acids. The CDR3 DNA reads as TGTGCCATCAGTGATACGGGACAGAAGAACTATGGCTACACCTTC. This translates into CAISDTGQKNYGYTF.

V and J are TRBV28 and TRBJ1-2, with a tentative D call TRBD1 (5 bases). The V end was cut by 2 bases, the J end by 7 bases, with 14 bases between. Germline values: CDR1 MDHEN, CDR2 SYDVKM. This CDR3 region has 14 residues. The CDR3 DNA reads as TGTGCCAGCAGTTTAGGGGCAGGTAGCCGTGGCTACACCTTC. Amino acid sequence: CASSLGAGSRGYTF.

This clone was recorded only once. The chain is built from TRBV18 and TRBJ1-1; D call uncertain. Germline values: CDR1 KGHSH, CDR2 LQKENI. This CDR3 is 12 amino acids long. Trimming removed 3 bases at V and 1 base at J, with 3 bases between. The CDR3 nucleotides are TGTGCCAGCTCACCTACGAACACTGAAGCTTTCTTT. Its translation: CASSPTNTEAFF.

Note on this clone: Other DNA sequences in the sample encode the same CDR3. This chain joins TRBV5-4 and TRBJ1-3, with D maybe TRBD1 (5 bases). Germline CDR1 SGHNT, CDR2 YYREEE (reference sequence). The CDR3 loop spans 15 amino acids. The V and J ends lost 1 base and 4 bases respectively, with 12 bases between them. CDR3 protein: CASSLQGAGGNTIYF. The CDR3 DNA reads as TGTGCCAGCAGCTTGCAAGGGGCCGGGGGAAACACCATATATTTT.

This clone was seen a few times. The gene calls are TRBV7-2 and TRBJ2-5; D is uncertain. V was clipped by 5 bases and J by 1 base, with 20 bases between them. CDR1 is SGHTA and CDR2 is FQGNSA in the germline V gene. This CDR3 contains 17 residues. CDR3 sequence (DNA): TGTGCCAGCAGCCCGGAGTGGGATGGACGGCCCCAAGAGACCCAGTACTTC. Translation: CASSPEWDGRPQETQYF.

The chain combines TRBV28 with TRBJ1-5; weak D call: TRBD1 (6 bases). The ends were cut back, 3 bases at V and 6 bases at J, with 15 bases in the middle. CDR1 is MDHEN and CDR2 is SYDVKM in the germline V gene. The CDR3 is made up of 15 amino acids. The CDR3 DNA is TGTGCCAGCAGTTTGCTGGCAGGGGACTCTCAGCCCCAGCATTTT. Encoded protein: CASSLLAGDSQPQHF.

This clone appeared a few times. V and J are TRBV28 and TRBJ1-5; the D is unclear. The germline V gene has CDR1 MDHEN and CDR2 SYDVKM. V shed 8 bases and J shed 0 bases, with 14 bases lying between them. There are 15 residues in the CDR3. The CDR3 coding sequence is TGTGCCAGCGCATCTCAAAGGTTTAGCAATCAGCCCCAGCATTTT. Translated, it gives CASASQRFSNQPQHF.

In this sample, this clone turned up a few times. The chain uses TRBV6-4 and TRBJ1-1; the D is unclear. V was pared by 7 bases and J by 1 base, with 13 bases between. Germline V gene data show CDR1 as MRHNA and CDR2 as SNTAGT. This CDR3 is 14 amino acids long. The CDR3 bases are TGTGCCAGCATGCCCCAGGCAGCGAACACTGAAGCTTTCTTT. As protein: CASMPQAANTEAFF.

This rearrangement joins TRBV18 to TRBJ2-3; D is perhaps TRBD1 or TRBD2 (5 bases each). The CDR3 is made up of 18 amino acids. The germline V and J ends were trimmed by 2 bases and 1 base, with 19 bases remaining between them. Germline lookup yields CDR1 KGHSH and CDR2 LQKENI. The CDR3 nucleotides read TGTGCCAGCTCACCAAGGGACGGGTCACCAGCTGGCACAGATACGCAGTATTTT. The encoded protein is CASSPRDGSPAGTDTQYF.

J is TRBJ2-3 and V is TRBV30; 10 nucleotides agree with TRBD2. CDR3 length equals 14 residues. The J segment lost 4 bases and the V segment lost 5 bases, leaving 6 bases of the junction unmatched. Germline assignment: CDR1 GTSNPN and CDR2 SVGIG (reference sequence). The CDR3 DNA is TGTGCCTGGTCTAGCGGGAGTGCCGCAGATACGCAGTATTTT. As protein: CAWSSGSAADTQYF.

The J gene is TRBJ2-7, the V gene TRBV6-5; D is possibly TRBD1 (6 bases). V lost 3 bases and J lost 7, with 16 bases in between. The CDR3 is 14 amino acids. Germline assignment: CDR1 MNHEY and CDR2 SVGAGI. CDR3 nucleotides: TGTGCCAGCAGTTATCGTGGCCCCCAGGGGGAGCAGTACTTC. Protein: CASSYRGPQGEQYF.

This chain uses TRBV23-1 with TRBJ2-7; D uncertain. TRBV23-1 has ORF status, its function being uncertain. The CDR3 has 17 residues. V dropped 10 bases and J dropped 0 bases, with 25 bases sitting between them. In nucleotides, the CDR3 is TGCGCCACTTTTGATGGGCAGCTGTACTCAAGCTCCTACGAGCAGTACTTC. Its translation is CATFDGQLYSSSYEQYF.

The chain joins TRBV5-4 to TRBJ1-2, with 9 positions matching TRBD1. Germline loops: CDR1 SGHNT, CDR2 YYREEE (reference sequence). After removal of 3 bases from V and 8 bases from J, the junction contained 14 bases not matched to a gene. The CDR3 loop spans 16 amino acids. The CDR3 sequence is CASSSAGTGIIGGYTF. The CDR3 nucleotides read TGTGCCAGCAGCTCGGCCGGGACAGGGATCATAGGGGGCTACACCTTC.

The V and J genes are TRBV28 and TRBJ2-1; TRBD1 agrees at 10 bases. The CDR3 length is 15 residues. Unmatched junction bases numbered 8, after V lost 5 bases and J lost 7 bases. Germline V CDR1 and CDR2: MDHEN, SYDVKM. In nucleotides, the CDR3 is TGTGCCAGCAGTCTGATCGGACAGGGGGTTAATGAGCAGTTCTTC. Protein: CASSLIGQGVNEQFF. The entire variable domain, with the rest obtained from reference TRBV28 and TRBJ2-1, is as follows: DVKVTQSSRYLVKRTGEKVFLECVQDMDHENMFWYRQDPGLGLRLIYFSYDVKMKEKGDIPEGYSVSREKKERFSLILESASTNQTSMYLCASSLIGQGVNEQFFGPGTRLTVL.

V gene TRBV18 combines with J gene TRBJ1-4; the match to TRBD1 covers 12 bases. The CDR3 is made up of 16 amino acids. CDR1 is KGHSH and CDR2 is LQKENI in the germline V gene. V was clipped by 6 bases and J by 8 bases; unmatched bases: 10. CDR3 bases: TGTGCCAGCTCGAACCGGGGACAGGGGGCAGAAGAAAAACTGTTTTTT. It yields the protein CASSNRGQGAEEKLFF.

This clone has only one observation. V usage is TRBV9 and J usage is TRBJ2-7; 11 bases are a match to TRBD2. J was trimmed by 3 bases and V by 4 bases; bases with no gene match: 6. CDR1 is SGDLS, CDR2 YYNGEE, per germline. CDR3 length equals 15 residues. The CDR3 DNA follows: TGTGCCAGCAGCCTCGGACTAGCGGGCTACTACGAGCAGTACTTC. This codes for CASSLGLAGYYEQYF.

The chain uses TRBV7-6 and TRBJ2-2; weak D call: TRBD2 (6 bases). Germline V CDR1 and CDR2: SGHVS, FNYEAQ. This CDR3 contains 14 residues. Trimming stripped 1 base from V and 7 bases from J, with 10 bases between. CDR3 DNA: TGTGCCAGCAGCTTAGTGTCCGGGGGCGGGGAGCTGTTTTTT. This encodes CASSLVSGGGELFF.

This clone has only a few counts. In DNA, the CDR3 is TGTGCCAGCAGCGTTGACGGTGGACCGACAGATACGCAGTATTTT. It codes for CASSVDGGPTDTQYF. The rearrangement joins TRBV9 to TRBJ2-3; no definite D call. Germline V gene data show CDR1 as SGDLS and CDR2 as YYNGEE. The V end was cut by 2 bases, the J end by 3 bases, with 13 bases between. This CDR3 comprises 15 residues.

V and J are TRBV6-5 and TRBJ1-2; 8 nucleotides align to TRBD1. Germline trimming cut 0 bases from V and 6 bases from J; bases unmatched to any gene: 6. CDR3 length equals 15 residues. Germline-derived CDR1 and CDR2 are MNHEY and SVGAGI. CDR3: CASSYSRQGINGYTF. In nucleotides, the CDR3 is TGTGCCAGCAGTTACTCGAGACAGGGGATCAATGGCTACACCTTC.

This clone was observed a few times. The chain is built from TRBV6-1 and TRBJ2-4; 10 bases fit TRBD1. From germline, CDR1 is MNHNS and CDR2 SASEGT. The CDR3 is made up of 15 amino acids. V gave up 3 bases and J gave up 7 bases; unmatched junction bases: 6. CDR3 coding DNA: TGTGCCAGCAGTGAGAGACAGGGGGCGCCGAACATTCAGTACTTC. Amino acids: CASSERQGAPNIQYF.

This sequence joins TRBV10-2 and TRBJ2-7; D unclear. V lost 5 bases, J lost 6 bases, and 20 bases lay in between. Germline V lookup: CDR1 WSHSY, CDR2 SAAADI. There are 15 residues in the CDR3. The CDR3 DNA reads TGCGCCAGCAGTCTTAGATCCGTGTCGGGTACCGAGCAGTACTTC. Amino acids: CASSLRSVSGTEQYF.

The V call is TRBV18, the J call TRBJ2-3; D gene uncertain. The CDR3 length is 15 residues. CDR1 and CDR2 (germline): KGHSH, LQKENI. V lost 2 bases to trimming and J lost 5 bases, with 14 bases between them. The CDR3, as DNA: TGTGCCAGCTCACCATACGTAACTAACCGAGATACGCAGTATTTT. Its protein product is CASSPYVTNRDTQYF.

This clone was recorded once. V is TRBV14 and J is TRBJ1-3, with D tentatively TRBD1 (5 bases). The CDR3 totals 15 residues. The V gene's germline CDR1 is SGHDN and CDR2 FVKESK. The V and J ends lost 2 bases and 6 bases respectively, with 14 bases between them. Here the CDR3 reads CASSQLNGRVNTIYF. In DNA form, the CDR3 reads TGTGCCAGCAGCCAACTGAATGGCAGGGTAAACACCATATATTTT.

The chain links TRBV19 to TRBJ2-5; D is ambiguous. CDR3 length equals 15 residues. Germline CDR1 reads LNHDA; CDR2 reads SQIVND (reference sequence). Trimming left V 3 bases short and J 4 bases short, with 15 bases between. CDR3 in amino acids: CASSISSGSVETQYF. Here the CDR3 DNA reads TGTGCCAGTAGTATTAGCTCGGGCAGCGTAGAGACCCAGTACTTC.

The chain carries TRBV7-9 and TRBJ1-5; 9 bases fit TRBD1. CDR3 length: 14 amino acids. The germline V gene has CDR1 SEHNR and CDR2 FQNEAQ (reference sequence). With V trimmed by 2 bases and J by 9 bases, 5 bases remained unmatched. The CDR3: CASSLTPGQGPQHF. For the CDR3, the DNA is TGTGCCAGCAGCTTAACCCCGGGACAGGGGCCCCAGCATTTT.

This clone came up once. The chain links TRBV6-5 to TRBJ1-2; D remains unclear. In germline, CDR1 is MNHEY, CDR2 SVGAGI. The V end lost 4 bases, the J end lost 6 bases, and 18 bases lay between the germline ends. The CDR3 is made up of 15 amino acids. CDR3 amino acids: CASSFQLTLTDGYTF. CDR3 sequence (DNA): TGTGCCAGCAGTTTTCAATTGACACTTACCGATGGCTACACCTTC.